Following are 6 T cell receptor beta chains from one sample sequenced in a study of blood T cell repertoires in COVID-19 (TCRdb year 2020). Libraries were prepared through the immunoSEQ multiplex PCR assay. In its TCRdb copy, this immuneACCESS table keeps in-frame sequences only and misses some clones. Where compared with another copy, unresolved V genes explain less than half of these, and the others have no known cause. Present in this sample are approximately 68,000 clones, around 86% of which were seen just once. The ten largest account for around 12% of the sample. What was sequenced was peripheral blood. These receptors all come from a woman aged 55-75 years with acute or convalescent COVID-19.

The chain is built from TRBV4-1 and TRBJ2-1, with D maybe TRBD1 (6 bases). The V and J ends lost 0 bases and 1 base respectively, with 10 bases between them. This CDR3 contains 16 residues. CDR1 and CDR2 (germline): MGHRA, YSYEKL. The CDR3 loop reads CASSQDRGGSYNEQFF. CDR3 coding DNA: TGCGCCAGCAGCCAAGATAGAGGGGGTTCCTACAATGAGCAGTTCTTC.

The chain combines TRBV6-2 or TRBV6-3 with TRBJ2-5, with D possibly matching TRBD2 (6 bases). The CDR3 spans 13 residues. From germline, CDR1 is MNHEY and CDR2 SVGEGT. Trimming took 6 bases from V and 3 from J, leaving 11 bases between them. CDR3 residues: CASSRDFKETQYF. CDR3 in DNA: TGTGCCAGCAGCAGGGACTTTAAAGAGACCCAGTACTTC.

V and J are TRBV29-1 and TRBJ2-3; 7 bases align to TRBD1. Germline loops: CDR1 SQVTM, CDR2 ANQGSEA. The V gene end was trimmed by 3 bases and the J gene end by 1 base; junction bases not matched to a gene: 7. The CDR3 sequence is 15 residues long. Here the CDR3 reads CSVDLQGVRTDTQYF. CDR3 DNA sequence: TGCAGCGTTGATCTGCAGGGGGTCCGCACAGATACGCAGTATTTT.

This chain connects TRBV28 to TRBJ1-4, with 7 bases aligning to TRBD1. V was pared by 0 bases and J by 8 bases, with 6 bases of the junction left unmatched. The CDR3 loop spans 15 amino acids. CDR1 and CDR2 from the germline V gene are MDHEN and SYDVKM. CDR3 sequence (DNA): TGTGCCAGCAGTTTATGGACAGGGTTAAGCGAAAAACTGTTTTTT. Protein: CASSLWTGLSEKLFF.

The CDR3 nucleotides read TGTGCCAGCAGTTGGGACACCAACACTGAAGCTTTCTTT. Translated: CASSWDTNTEAFF. The rearrangement links TRBV27 to TRBJ1-1, with D tentatively TRBD1 (6 bases). The germline V and J ends were trimmed by 4 bases and 2 bases, with 8 bases remaining between them. CDR1 is MNHEY, CDR2 SMNVEV, per germline (reference sequence). The CDR3 length is 13 residues.

The chain carries TRBV2 and TRBJ1-6; 7 bases map to TRBD1. The germline V gene encodes CDR1 SNHLY and CDR2 FYNNEI. Unmatched junction bases numbered 8, after V lost 6 bases and J lost 6 bases. The CDR3 is made up of 15 amino acids. The CDR3 DNA is TGTGCCAGCAGCGAAACAGGGGATCGTAATTCACCCCTCCACTTT. This codes for CASSETGDRNSPLHF. The variable domain in full, completed from reference TRBV2 and TRBJ1-6, reads EPEVTQTPSHQVTQMGQEVILRCVPISNHLYFYWYRQILGQKVEFLVSFYNNEISEKSEIFDDQFSVERPDGSNFTLKIRSTKLEDSAMYFCASSETGDRNSPLHFGNGTRLTVT.